This entry concerns a single T cell receptor beta chain. In its sample, this clonotype was seen a few times. Its antigen target is currently unknown. Base qualities are not recorded, but no much larger clone differs from it by a single base. Library construction relied on 5' RACE. Sequencing took place on an Illumina MiSeq. TCRdb passed the public sequencing reads through fastp at Q25 and MiXCR, retaining productive beta sequences. A single entry per CDR3 protein holds the most common genes and DNA from its merged rows. This sample comprises approximately 100,000 distinct CDR3 sequences, about 16% of them detected only once. Of the sample, about 6.2% is held by the ten largest clones. CDR1 KGHSH and CDR2 LQKENI are derived from the germline V gene. Cut back by 8 bases and 3 bases, the V and J ends lie 16 bases apart. Including the terminal cysteine and phenylalanine, the CDR3 comprises 15 residues. Only the CDR3 portion is preserved as DNA: 45 bases, with reading frame beginning at the first base.

The entry originates in a study of T cells of healthy individuals (dated by TCRdb to 2017 to 2018). The sequence was collected from a human donor in good health. In this chain, TRBV18 is recombined with TRBJ1-4; TRBD1 is a weak D gene call, 6 bases matching. The CDR3 protein sequence reads: CASGSTGTPNEKLFF. The nucleotides are TGTGCCAGCGGATCCACAGGGACCCCTAATGAAAAACTGTTTTTT.